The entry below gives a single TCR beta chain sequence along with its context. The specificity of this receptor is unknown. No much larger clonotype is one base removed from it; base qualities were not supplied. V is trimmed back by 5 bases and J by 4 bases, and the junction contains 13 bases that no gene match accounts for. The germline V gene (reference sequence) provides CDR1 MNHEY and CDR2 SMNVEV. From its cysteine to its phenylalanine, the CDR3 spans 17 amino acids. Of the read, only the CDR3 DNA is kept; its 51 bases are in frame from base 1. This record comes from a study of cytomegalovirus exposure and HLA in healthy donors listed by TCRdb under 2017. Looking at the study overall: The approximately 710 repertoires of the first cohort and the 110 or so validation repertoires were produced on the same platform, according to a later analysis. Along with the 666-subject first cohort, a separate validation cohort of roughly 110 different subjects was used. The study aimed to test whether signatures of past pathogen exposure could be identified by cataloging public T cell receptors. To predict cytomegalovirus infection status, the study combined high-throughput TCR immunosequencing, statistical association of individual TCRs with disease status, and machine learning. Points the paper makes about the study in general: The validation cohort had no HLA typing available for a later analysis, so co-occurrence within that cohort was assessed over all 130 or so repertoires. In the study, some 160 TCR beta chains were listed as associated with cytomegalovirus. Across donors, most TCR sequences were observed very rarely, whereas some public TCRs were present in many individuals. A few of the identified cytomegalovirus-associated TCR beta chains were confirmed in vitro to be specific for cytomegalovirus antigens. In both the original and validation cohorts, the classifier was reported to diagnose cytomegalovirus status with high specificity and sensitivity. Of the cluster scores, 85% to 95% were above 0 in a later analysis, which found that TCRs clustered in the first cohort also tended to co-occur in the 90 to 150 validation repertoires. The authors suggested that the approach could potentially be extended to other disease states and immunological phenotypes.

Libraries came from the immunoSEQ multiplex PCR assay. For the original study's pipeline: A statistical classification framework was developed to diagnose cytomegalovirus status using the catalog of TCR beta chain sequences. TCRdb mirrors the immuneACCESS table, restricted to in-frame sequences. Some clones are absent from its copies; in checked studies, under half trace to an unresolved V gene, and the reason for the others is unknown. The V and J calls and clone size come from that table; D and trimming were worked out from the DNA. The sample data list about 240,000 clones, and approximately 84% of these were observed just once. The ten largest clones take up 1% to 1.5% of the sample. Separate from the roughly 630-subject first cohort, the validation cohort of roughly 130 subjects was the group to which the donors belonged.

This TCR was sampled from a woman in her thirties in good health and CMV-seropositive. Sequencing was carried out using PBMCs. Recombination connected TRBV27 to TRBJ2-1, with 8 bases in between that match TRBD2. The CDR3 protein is CASSPILTSGQYNEQFF. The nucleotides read TGTGCCAGCAGTCCAATCCTAACTAGCGGTCAATACAATGAGCAGTTCTTC.